This entry features one T cell receptor (beta chain) sequence. Its antigen is unknown. The study enrolled healthy HIV-negative adults without recent acute infections or vaccinations as donors. Naive CD45RA+ and memory CD45RA-negative subsets were split from CD4+ cells. Profiling relied on immunoSEQ multiplex PCR, and the TCRdb table lists in-frame clones only, not all of them. The data hold 2 million to 3 million clones, with just over 90% observed a single time. The V and J ends lost 0 bases and 0 bases respectively, with 9 bases between them. The germline CDR1 and CDR2 sequences are LGHNA and YSLEER. This CDR3 is 15 amino acids long. This record belongs to a study of shared clonotypes between healthy human individuals. Points from the study as a whole: For sorted subsets, rarefaction showed incomplete sequencing despite large depth.

Sequenced sample: naive CD4+ T cells sorted from blood. Described subset: CD45RA+ positively selected. The V and J genes are TRBV4-3 and TRBJ2-7, with unresolved D. The sequence came from a young man in good health. CDR3 coding DNA: TGCGCCAGCAGCCAAGATCCAGCGAGCTCCTACGAGCAGTACTTC. Translating gives CASSQDPASSYEQYF.